Given below is one T cell receptor beta chain in context. What it binds is unknown. It was version v3.0 of the immunoSEQ assay that was run at survey level. The target of sequencing was roughly 35,000-55,000 T-cell genomes per sample. The repertoire was sequenced with immunoSEQ multiplex PCR; TCRdb's copy has only in-frame clones and lacks some. This table has about 32,000 clones, 70% to 90% appearing once. The entry originates in a study of long-term antiretroviral therapy in people with HIV. General study results and limits: For ART adherence, viral resistance and therapy changes, no data were available.

PBMC samples from each donor numbered at least one pre-ART and at least two post-ART. Going into DNA extraction, samples held 1-10 million cryopreserved PBMC. Sequencing was performed on unsorted PBMCs, taken 2.2 years after starting antiretroviral therapy. The source of this sequence is a man younger than 35 with HIV.

For the CDR3, the DNA is TGTGCCAGCACTGAGCGGACAGGGGACACCGGGGAGCTGTTTTTT. Its translation: CASTERTGDTGELFF. The gene calls are TRBV2 and TRBJ2-2; 9 positions match TRBD1. The CDR3 loop spans 15 amino acids. V dropped 7 bases and J dropped 3; count of bases not matched to a gene: 6. Per germline, CDR1 SNHLY and CDR2 FYNNEI. Combining the CDR3 with reference TRBV2 and TRBJ2-2 gives the whole variable domain EPEVTQTPSHQVTQMGQEVILRCVPISNHLYFYWYRQILGQKVEFLVSFYNNEISEKSEIFDDQFSVERPDGSNFTLKIRSTKLEDSAMYFCASTERTGDTGELFFGEGSRLTVL.